A selection of T cell receptor beta chains follows, all from one sample in a study of T cells in tuberculosis. Sequencing was performed with immunoSEQ multiplex PCR; in TCRdb, only in-frame clones are kept and a portion is missing. The repertoire consists of 55,000 to 70,000 clones, with about 86% occurring once and the leading ten covering 13%. The specimen sequenced was CD1b-GMM tetramer-negative cells sorted from PBMCs. The receptors were sampled from an adult woman with latent tuberculosis. The CDR3 runs from the conserved cysteine through the conserved F or W. A D gene is named only where the DNA matches it firmly. Expanded clones are given a class, and other clones once, few, many or no size at all.

V gene	J gene	clone size	D gene	CDR3 DNA	CDR3 protein
TRBV7-2	TRBJ2-1	.	TRBD2	TGTGCCAGCAGCTTAACGGGAGGTAGAAATGAGCAGTTCTTC	CASSLTGGRNEQFF
TRBV5-4	TRBJ1-6	.	.	TGTGCCAGCAGCTGGCTGGGAGGGGGATTGAATTCACCCCTCCACTTT	CASSWLGGGLNSPLHF
TRBV19	TRBJ1-2	once	.	TGTGCCAGTAGTATCGGCGGGATCAAGGGTGGCTACACCTTC	CASSIGGIKGGYTF
TRBV7-6	TRBJ2-5	.	.	TGTGCCAGCAGCTTGGTGGAGGGGGAGACCCAGTACTTC	CASSLVEGETQYF
TRBV11-2	TRBJ2-7	.	TRBD2	TGTGCCAGCACCCGATCCCCGGCCGTGGCGGGAGGGAGAAACTACGAGCAGTACTTC	CASTRSPAVAGGRNYEQYF
TRBV30	TRBJ2-3	.	.	TGTGCCTGGAGTACCGTCGGGATGACGCAGTATTTT	CAWSTVGMTQYF
TRBV7-7	TRBJ2-1	once	.	TGTGCCAGCAGCACCGGACTTTACAATGAGCAGTTCTTC	CASSTGLYNEQFF
TRBV9	TRBJ2-5	.	TRBD2	TGTGCCAGCAGCGGGGGAACTAGCGTCCGAAGGGGAGAGACCCAGTACTTC	CASSGGTSVRRGETQYF
TRBV6-6	TRBJ2-7	.	.	TGTGCCAGCAGTTACCACACCTACGAGCAGTACTTC	CASSYHTYEQYF
TRBV29-1	TRBJ1-1	.	.	TGCAGCGTTGAAACTTTGAACACTGAAGCTTTCTTT	CSVETLNTEAFF
TRBV7-8	TRBJ2-1	.	TRBD2	TGTGCCAGCAGCTTATTAGCGGGAGGAAAATCCAATGAGCAGTTCTTC	CASSLLAGGKSNEQFF
TRBV19	TRBJ2-7	few	TRBD1	TGTGCCAGTAGTATAGGCGTCATGGGACAGCTCTACGAGCAGTACTTC	CASSIGVMGQLYEQYF
TRBV5-4	TRBJ1-2	.	.	TGTGCCAGCAGCTTGGTACGGGGAAAGGCTAACTATGGCTACACCTTC	CASSLVRGKANYGYTF
TRBV4-3	TRBJ2-3	.	TRBD2	TGCGCCAGCAGCCAGCAACTAGCGTCTAGCACAGATACGCAGTATTTT	CASSQQLASSTDTQYF
TRBV6-1	TRBJ2-1	.	TRBD2	TGTGCCAGCAGTGCCCTCCTAGCGGGGGCTAACAATGAGCAGTTCTTC	CASSALLAGANNEQFF
TRBV28	TRBJ2-2	.	TRBD1	TGTGCCAGCAGGTTGACAGGGGGGATGAACACCGGGGAGCTGTTTTTT	CASRLTGGMNTGELFF
TRBV28	TRBJ1-1	.	TRBD1	TGTGCCAGCAGTACCGACCGGGACAGGAACACTGAAGCTTTCTTT	CASSTDRDRNTEAFF
TRBV11-2	TRBJ1-1	.	.	TGTGCCAACAGCTTAGAATCAGGGCTGAACACTGAAGCTTTCTTT	CANSLESGLNTEAFF
TRBV10-3	TRBJ2-5	.	.	TGTGCCATCAGTGAGTTGGGCGAGACCCAGTACTTC	CAISELGETQYF
TRBV5-3	TRBJ2-5	.	.	TGTGCCAGAAGCTTGAAATCCGGGGGATATGGGACCCAGTACTTC	CARSLKSGGYGTQYF
TRBV28	TRBJ2-1	.	TRBD1	TGTGCCAGCAGTGGCGGGACAGGGGGCCTGAATGAGCAGTTCTTC	CASSGGTGGLNEQFF
TRBV7-9	TRBJ2-5	.	TRBD1	TGTGCCAGCAGCCTTAAGGGGGCTGAGACCCAGTACTTC	CASSLKGAETQYF
TRBV11-1	TRBJ1-3	.	.	TGTGCCAGCAGCTTCCGGGACACCATATATTTT	CASSFRDTIYF
TRBV4-2	TRBJ1-1	.	TRBD1	TGTGCCAGCAGCCGCAACTTCCGGACAGGGCTCACTGAAGCTTTCTTT	CASSRNFRTGLTEAFF
TRBV6-1	TRBJ2-5	few	TRBD1	TGTGCCAGCACCCGCGGGACAGGGGGCCAAGAGACCCAGTACTTC	CASTRGTGGQETQYF
TRBV10-3	TRBJ1-6	.	.	TGTGCCATCAAAGGACAAAATTCACCCCTCCACTTT	CAIKGQNSPLHF
TRBV18	TRBJ2-1	few	TRBD2	TGTGCCAGCTCACCGGGGACTAGCACCCTTTCCCTTGAGCAGTTCTTC	CASSPGTSTLSLEQFF
TRBV12-5	TRBJ2-5	.	TRBD2	TGTGCTAGTGGTTTGGTCCCCGACGGGAGAGCGGGGGGCCGGGAGACCCAGTACTTC	CASGLVPDGRAGGRETQYF
TRBV28	TRBJ1-1	.	.	TGTGCCAGCACCATGAACACTGAAGCTTTCTTT	CASTMNTEAFF